Listed here is a single TCR beta chain. The data derive from a study of blood T cell repertoires in COVID-19. As for the study in general: Samples taken during acute and convalescent COVID-19 were collected in the United States, Italy and Spain. From T cells, B-cell-depleted T cells, or PBMCs came the material, which was cDNA or gDNA.

Methods used by the authors: Counts of nucleated cells, estimated from reference gene primer amplification, were obtained. Some clones are missing from TCRdb's copy, which holds only in-frame ones; the method was immunoSEQ multiplex PCR. Clone size and V and J calls were adopted from that table, with D and trimming inferred from the DNA. The sample includes 200,000 or so clones, 80% to 90% seen only once; the top ten take about 5.1%. The germline gives CDR1 WSHSY, CDR2 SAAADI. Trimming cost V 0 bases and J 6 bases, with 5 bases left between them. The CDR3 length is 13 residues. The chain combines TRBV10-2 with TRBJ2-2; D gene uncertain. The sample taken for sequencing was peripheral blood. This sequence was found in a woman aged 55-69 years who had recovered from COVID-19. CDR3 amino acids: CASSESASGELFF. The CDR3 nucleotides are TGCGCCAGCAGTGAGTCGGCATCCGGGGAGCTGTTTTTT.